A selection of T cell receptor beta chains follows, all from one sample in a study of sequential checkpoint blockade in melanoma. The data were produced by immunoSEQ multiplex PCR, yet TCRdb's version contains in-frame clones alone and is incomplete. The sample carries about 28,000 clones, under 85% recorded once. The sample was CD8+ T cells sorted from blood (inferred from file names), taken from a patient given nivolumab and ipilimumab in sequence. These receptors originate from a human donor with melanoma. Each CDR3 is given with its conserved first and last residue. The order of the fields is V gene, D gene, J gene, clone size, CDR3 protein, CDR3 DNA. A D gene is named only where the DNA matches it firmly. Rows give clone size only sometimes, using once, few, many, or a class for an expanded clone.

TRBV7-9	.	TRBJ1-5	.	CASSLDSQPQHF	TGTGCCAGCAGCTTAGACAGTCAGCCCCAGCATTTT
TRBV11-3	TRBD1	TRBJ2-7	.	CASSFEGAHEQYF	TGTGCCAGCAGCTTTGAGGGGGCCCACGAGCAGTACTTC
TRBV7-9	.	TRBJ2-7	.	CASSEAYEQYF	TGTGCCAGCTCTGAGGCCTACGAGCAGTACTTC
TRBV29-1	.	TRBJ2-5	.	CSVTGIETQYF	TGCAGCGTTACAGGGATTGAGACCCAGTACTTC
TRBV28	.	TRBJ1-5	.	CASHGGGEGQPQHF	TGTGCCAGCCACGGGGGGGGAGAAGGTCAGCCCCAGCATTTT
TRBV9	.	TRBJ2-1	.	CASSPSKQFF	TGTGCCAGCAGCCCGAGCAAGCAGTTCTTC
TRBV6-6	.	TRBJ2-2	.	CASSQGTGELFF	TGTGCCAGCAGCCAGGGAACCGGGGAGCTGTTTTTT
TRBV28	.	TRBJ1-1	.	CASSPLELNTEAFF	TGTGCCAGCAGTCCTCTCGAGTTGAACACTGAAGCTTTCTTT
TRBV12-5	.	TRBJ2-5	.	CASGIDGGETQYF	TGTGCTAGTGGTATCGACGGGGGAGAGACCCAGTACTTC
TRBV18	.	TRBJ2-2	.	CASSPSASPGELFF	TGTGCCAGCTCACCATCAGCTAGCCCCGGGGAGCTGTTTTTT
TRBV7-9	TRBD1	TRBJ1-6	.	CASSLGDRDPSYNSPLHF	TGTGCCAGCAGCTTAGGGGACAGGGACCCCTCCTATAATTCACCCCTCCACTTT
TRBV21-1	.	TRBJ2-1	.	CASKGERGGLSHEQFF	TGTGCCAGCAAGGGGGAGCGGGGGGGCCTGTCCCATGAGCAGTTCTTC
TRBV7-6	.	TRBJ2-3	.	CASSPGASLTDTQYF	TGTGCCAGCAGCCCCGGTGCCTCGCTAACAGATACGCAGTATTTT
TRBV9	.	TRBJ1-2	.	CASSGGLGDYGYTF	TGTGCCAGCAGCGGGGGCCTAGGCGACTATGGCTACACCTTC
TRBV7-2	TRBD1	TRBJ2-1	once	CASSLGTGGLEEQFF	TGTGCCAGCAGCTTAGGGACAGGGGGCTTGGAGGAGCAGTTCTTC
TRBV7-9	TRBD2	TRBJ2-3	.	CASSLVSGRGDTQYF	TGTGCCAGCAGCTTAGTTAGCGGGAGAGGAGATACGCAGTATTTT
TRBV9	TRBD2	TRBJ2-5	.	CASSGSGGAVGETQYF	TGTGCCAGCAGCGGTAGCGGGGGGGCCGTAGGAGAGACCCAGTACTTC
TRBV21-1	.	TRBJ2-2	.	CASSKGTGNTGELFF	TGTGCCAGCAGCAAAGGGACAGGGAACACCGGGGAGCTGTTTTTT
TRBV6-1	TRBD1	TRBJ2-2	.	CASSSGTGSGELFF	TGTGCCAGCAGTTCCGGGACAGGATCCGGGGAGCTGTTTTTT
TRBV5-1	.	TRBJ2-7	.	CASSLGGDTAPYEQYF	TGCGCCAGCAGCTTGGGGGGAGACACGGCCCCCTACGAGCAGTACTTC
TRBV9	.	TRBJ2-1	.	CASSLEQENEQFF	TGTGCCAGCAGCCTGGAACAGGAAAACGAGCAGTTCTTC
TRBV7-6	TRBD2	TRBJ2-7	.	CASSLEREGVEQYF	TGTGCCAGCAGCTTAGAGCGGGAGGGGGTCGAGCAGTACTTC
TRBV5-6	.	TRBJ2-7	.	CASSLLASYEQYF	TGTGCCAGCAGCTTACTAGCAAGCTACGAGCAGTACTTC
TRBV6-5	TRBD1	TRBJ2-7	.	CASSSGQGSGDEQYF	TGTGCCAGCAGTTCCGGACAGGGGTCAGGCGACGAGCAGTACTTC
TRBV6-8	.	TRBJ2-4	.	CASSYNQSLAKNIQYF	TGTGCCAGCAGTTATAATCAGTCCCTAGCCAAAAACATTCAGTACTTC
TRBV29-1	.	TRBJ1-1	.	CSVEDPHAVNTEAFF	TGCAGCGTTGAAGATCCCCATGCGGTGAACACTGAAGCTTTCTTT
TRBV7-6	TRBD2	TRBJ2-7	.	CASSLEASGMAYEQYF	TGTGCCAGCAGCTTAGAGGCTAGCGGGATGGCCTACGAGCAGTACTTC
TRBV7-9	.	TRBJ1-6	.	CASTQGSYNSPLHF	TGTGCCAGCACCCAGGGTTCCTATAATTCACCCCTCCACTTT
TRBV7-8	TRBD1	TRBJ1-4	once	CASSFTQGVGEKLFF	TGTGCCAGCAGCTTCACACAGGGGGTTGGTGAAAAACTGTTTTTT
TRBV27	TRBD1	TRBJ2-3	.	CASSQTGGRADTQYF	TGTGCCAGCAGTCAAACAGGGGGAAGAGCAGATACGCAGTATTTT